A selection of T cell receptor beta chains follows, all from one sample in a study of human T cells and chemical hapten exposure. TCRdb re-called the RACE reads with MiXCR, one entry per CDR3 protein. The data contain about 120,000 distinct CDR3 sequences, around 13% of them singletons. This specimen was whole blood, taken in connection with sensitization to the hapten diphenylcyclopropenone (DPC). These TCRs come from a man between 18 and 35 years old with alopecia areata. Some clones in this sample may be carry-over from other donors' samples. CDR3s include the opening cysteine and the closing phenylalanine or tryptophan. The D gene is left open where the match is weak. A row's size may be missing; if present it is once, few, many or a size class.

DNA: TGTGCCAGCAGGATCCAATCAGGGGCCTACGAGCAGTACTTC; CDR3: CASRIQSGAYEQYF; V: TRBV6-5; size: -; J: TRBJ2-7; D: -
DNA: TGCGCCAGCAAGCTGGGCCGAAACACCATATATTTT; CDR3: CASKLGRNTIYF; V: TRBV5-1; size: -; J: TRBJ1-3; D: -
DNA: TGTGCCAGCGTCTCCCCGTTCTACGAGCAGTACTTC; CDR3: CASVSPFYEQYF; V: TRBV28; size: few; J: TRBJ2-7; D: -
DNA: TGCGCCAGCGGGACTAGCGGGACTCCTACGCAGTATTTT; CDR3: CASGTSGTPTQYF; V: TRBV10-1; size: few; J: TRBJ2-3; D: TRBD2
DNA: TGCAGCGTTGAAGAGGTGGTAGGCGAGCAGTACTTC; CDR3: CSVEEVVGEQYF; V: TRBV29-1; size: few; J: TRBJ2-7; D: -
DNA: TGTGCCAGCAGCGGCACAGGGGGCTACGGCTACACCTTC; CDR3: CASSGTGGYGYTF; V: TRBV9; size: few; J: TRBJ1-2; D: TRBD1
DNA: TGTGCCAGCAGTGCACCGAGACCTGAAGCTTTCTTT; CDR3: CASSAPRPEAFF; V: TRBV2; size: many; J: TRBJ1-1; D: -
DNA: TGTGCCAGCAGCCTATGGACAGAGAATGAGCAGTTCTTC; CDR3: CASSLWTENEQFF; V: TRBV7-6; size: many; J: TRBJ2-1; D: -
DNA: TGTGCCAGCAGCTTACCCAGGGTTAGAAATCTGCGAGAGACCCAGTACTTC; CDR3: CASSLPRVRNLRETQYF; V: TRBV7-8; size: -; J: TRBJ2-5; D: -
DNA: TGTGCCAGCAGCGCAGGCGGACTGAACACCGGGGAGCTGTTTTTT; CDR3: CASSAGGLNTGELFF; V: TRBV9; size: -; J: TRBJ2-2; D: -
DNA: TGTGCCAGCAGTTGGGGACAGGGTTCCTACGAGCAGTACTTC; CDR3: CASSWGQGSYEQYF; V: TRBV6-2/TRBV6-3; size: few; J: TRBJ2-7; D: TRBD1
DNA: TGCAGTGCTGGGACAGGGGCCTACGAGCAGTACTTC; CDR3: CSAGTGAYEQYF; V: TRBV20-1; size: few; J: TRBJ2-7; D: TRBD1
DNA: TGCAGCGTTGTACTGGGCTTCAATCAGCCCCAGCATTTT; CDR3: CSVVLGFNQPQHF; V: TRBV29-1; size: -; J: TRBJ1-5; D: -
DNA: TGTGCCAGCTCACCTCCGGTCGGAAAGACAAACCCACGCAATGAGCAGTTCTTC; CDR3: CASSPPVGKTNPRNEQFF; V: TRBV18; size: few; J: TRBJ2-1; D: -
DNA: TGTGCCAGCAGCTTAGCGAAACAGGGACAGCACTACGAGCAGTACTTC; CDR3: CASSLAKQGQHYEQYF; V: TRBV11-1; size: -; J: TRBJ2-7; D: TRBD1
DNA: TGTGCCAGCAGCTTCCTAGCGGGGGTCAATGAGCAGTTCTTC; CDR3: CASSFLAGVNEQFF; V: TRBV7-3; size: many; J: TRBJ2-1; D: TRBD2
DNA: TGTGCCAGCAGTTCCCGGGGGTCCCCCTACGAGCAGTACTTC; CDR3: CASSSRGSPYEQYF; V: TRBV28; size: -; J: TRBJ2-7; D: -
DNA: TGTGCCAGCAGCGTAAGGGGGCTAGGGACTGAAGCTTTCTTT; CDR3: CASSVRGLGTEAFF; V: TRBV7-6; size: -; J: TRBJ1-1; D: TRBD1
DNA: TGTGCCAGCAGTGGTCGACGGACAACCGGGGAGCTGTTTTTT; CDR3: CASSGRRTTGELFF; V: TRBV2; size: -; J: TRBJ2-2; D: -
DNA: TGCGCCAGCAGCCAAGATGTGGGACTAGCGGGGTCGGATACGCAGTATTTT; CDR3: CASSQDVGLAGSDTQYF; V: TRBV4-3; size: few; J: TRBJ2-3; D: TRBD2
DNA: TGTGCCAGCAGCTTAAGGGGTCCTCAGCCCCAGCATTTT; CDR3: CASSLRGPQPQHF; V: TRBV7-8; size: -; J: TRBJ1-5; D: -
DNA: TGCAGTGCTAGAGATCCGGCAGGGATGAACACTGAAGCTTTCTTT; CDR3: CSARDPAGMNTEAFF; V: TRBV20-1; size: many; J: TRBJ1-1; D: -
DNA: TGTGCCAGCAGTTACCTAGCGGACCAAGAGACCCAGTACTTC; CDR3: CASSYLADQETQYF; V: TRBV6-6; size: many; J: TRBJ2-5; D: TRBD2
DNA: TGTGCCAGCAGCTTAGAGCCAGGATTGAACACTGAAGCTTTCTTT; CDR3: CASSLEPGLNTEAFF; V: TRBV7-6; size: -; J: TRBJ1-1; D: -